The 15 T cell receptor beta chains below come from one sample, sequenced in a study of T cell responses to AZD1222 COVID-19 vaccine (dated by TCRdb to about 2021). To prepare the library, the immunoSEQ multiplex PCR assay was applied. The clones in this table, taken by TCRdb from immuneACCESS, are in-frame only. Not every clone is retained; where verified, under half of the shortfall comes from an unresolved V gene, and the cause of the rest is unknown. The sample includes about 81,000 clones, with more than 85% observed a single time. Jointly, the top ten make up approximately 8% of the sample. The sample's time point label, in plain terms: about 28 days (+/-7) after the second vaccine dose. The source material was peripheral blood, sampled 28 days after the second AZD1222 dose. These receptors came from an adult who received the AZD1222 COVID-19 vaccine.

This chain connects TRBV7-2 to TRBJ2-1, with 11 bases matching TRBD2. The CDR3 runs 16 residues. Per germline, CDR1 SGHTA and CDR2 FQGNSA. Trimming cost V 2 bases and J 2 bases; bases outside gene matches: 2. CDR3 DNA: TGTGCCAGCAGCTTAACTAGCGGGAGCCCCTACAATGAGCAGTTCTTC. It yields the protein CASSLTSGSPYNEQFF.

This chain links TRBV28 with TRBJ2-2; 8 nucleotides align to TRBD2. Germline V gene data show CDR1 as MDHEN and CDR2 as SYDVKM. CDR3 length equals 17 residues. V shed 1 base and J 2 bases; nucleotides not matched to a gene: 6. The CDR3 nucleotides are TGTGCCAGCAGTTTATTGATTAGCGGGACAAACACCGGGGAGCTGTTTTTT. This translates into CASSLLISGTNTGELFF.

The chain links TRBV6-6 to TRBJ1-5; D is unclear. The V gene's germline CDR1 is MNHNY and CDR2 SVGAGI (reference sequence). The CDR3 is 13 residues long. V shed 0 bases and J shed 4 bases, with 4 bases lying between them. The CDR3: CASSYSVNQPQHF. The CDR3 DNA reads TGTGCCAGCAGTTACTCAGTTAATCAGCCCCAGCATTTT.

The chain links TRBV5-1 to TRBJ1-4; no firm D call. Germline lookup yields CDR1 SGHRS and CDR2 YFSETQ. The CDR3 is 18 amino acids. With 0 bases removed from V and 6 bases from J, the gap between germline ends came to 21 bases. The DNA of the CDR3 is TGCGCCAGCAGCTTGGGTTCTAGCATCAAACTAAGGGATGAAAAACTGTTTTTT. Protein sequence: CASSLGSSIKLRDEKLFF.

The rearrangement links TRBV7-2 to TRBJ2-5; D is undetermined. V was shortened by 3 bases and J by 0 bases, with 2 bases between the two germline ends. The V gene's germline CDR1 is SGHTA and CDR2 FQGNSA. The CDR3 runs 12 residues. The CDR3 loop reads CASSFYQETQYF. The CDR3 DNA sequence: TGTGCCAGCAGCTTCTACCAAGAGACCCAGTACTTC.

The chain combines TRBV6-1 with TRBJ2-5; the match to TRBD2 covers 10 bases. The V and J ends lost 3 bases and 4 bases, in that order; junction bases with no gene match: 5. Germline V gene lookup returns CDR1 MNHNS and CDR2 SASEGT. CDR3 size: 15 residues. CDR3 sequence: CASSDLAGVGETQYF. The CDR3 coding sequence is TGTGCCAGCAGTGACCTAGCGGGAGTGGGAGAGACCCAGTACTTC.

The chain couples TRBV2 to TRBJ2-7; a weak D match, TRBD1 (6 bases). Germline lookup yields CDR1 SNHLY and CDR2 FYNNEI. V shed 6 bases and J shed 4 bases, with 10 bases lying between them. CDR3 size: 12 residues. CDR3 protein: CASRDSFYEQYF. The CDR3 DNA reads as TGTGCCAGCAGGGACAGCTTTTACGAGCAGTACTTC.

The chain combines TRBV5-5 with TRBJ2-5; D unresolved. Germline-derived CDR1 and CDR2 are SGHKS and YYEKEE (reference sequence). The CDR3 runs 14 residues. V lost 4 bases and J lost 4, with 14 bases in between. The CDR3 loop reads CASSLVGPGETQYF. In nucleotides, the CDR3 is TGTGCCAGCAGCCTGGTGGGTCCGGGAGAGACCCAGTACTTC. The full variable domain, in which reference TRBV5-5 and TRBJ2-5 provide the parts outside the CDR3, is DAGVTQSPTHLIKTRGQQVTLRCSPISGHKSVSWYQQVLGQGPQFIFQYYEKEERGRGNFPDRFSARQFPNYSSELNVNALLLGDSALYLCASSLVGPGETQYFGPGTRLLVL.

The rearrangement uses TRBV18 and TRBJ2-1; 7 nucleotides match TRBD2. From germline, CDR1 is KGHSH and CDR2 LQKENI. Trimming at V came to 5 bases and at J to 7 bases, leaving 8 bases not matched to a gene. This CDR3 spans 14 amino acids. The CDR3 sequence is CASSVGLAENEQFF. The CDR3 DNA sequence: TGTGCCAGCTCAGTAGGTCTAGCGGAAAATGAGCAGTTCTTC.

V gene TRBV7-3 combines with J gene TRBJ1-2; 8 bases match TRBD1. The length of the CDR3 is 15 residues. V lost 5 bases, J lost 4 bases, and 9 bases stayed unmatched. Germline V gene sequence: CDR1 SGHTA, CDR2 FQGTGA. CDR3 in amino acids: CASSANSGQAYGYTF. CDR3 DNA: TGTGCCAGCAGCGCAAACTCGGGACAGGCCTATGGCTACACCTTC.

This chain uses TRBV7-3 with TRBJ1-5, with D unclear. V lost 0 bases, J lost 1 base, and 1 base lay in between. The CDR3 extends over 13 amino acids. From germline, CDR1 is SGHTA and CDR2 FQGTGA. The CDR3 DNA follows: TGTGCCAGCAGCTTAACGAGCAATCAGCCCCAGCATTTT. It codes for CASSLTSNQPQHF.

The genes are TRBV5-4 and TRBJ2-1; TRBD2 matches 7 bases. The V and J ends lost 0 bases and 3 bases, in that order; junction bases with no gene match: 3. The CDR3 totals 15 residues. Per germline, CDR1 SGHNT and CDR2 YYREEE (reference sequence). The CDR3 nucleotides read TGTGCCAGCAGCTTGGGAGGGAGGGTCTACAATGAGCAGTTCTTC. The encoded protein is CASSLGGRVYNEQFF.

Notes on this clone: This CDR3 is also generated by other DNA sequences in the sample. This rearrangement joins TRBV20-1 to TRBJ2-5; the match to TRBD2 covers 9 bases. With V trimmed by 3 bases and J by 2 bases, 4 bases remained unmatched. In germline, CDR1 is DFQATT, CDR2 SNEGSKA (reference sequence). The length of the CDR3 is 14 residues. The CDR3 DNA sequence: TGCAGTGCTAGTGTCGGACTAGCGCAAGAGACCCAGTACTTC. Translating gives CSASVGLAQETQYF.

The chain uses TRBV6-2 or TRBV6-3 and TRBJ2-7; D remains ambiguous. V was pared by 6 bases and J by 3 bases, with 12 bases between. The CDR3 extends over 13 amino acids. Germline V gene lookup returns CDR1 MNHEY and CDR2 SVGEGT. The CDR3 reads CASSPGPLYEQYF. The CDR3 DNA reads as TGTGCCAGCAGCCCAGGACCTCTCTACGAGCAGTACTTC.

The rearrangement joins TRBV4-2 to TRBJ2-1; no definite D call. This CDR3 spans 15 amino acids. CDR1 and CDR2 (germline): LGHNA, YNFKEQ. The V end lost 0 bases, the J end lost 4 bases, and 10 bases lay between the germline ends. DNA for the CDR3: TGTGCCAGCAGCCAAGATTATGAAGGTTACAATGAGCAGTTCTTC. This encodes CASSQDYEGYNEQFF.